A single sample gave rise to the 2 T cell receptor beta chains below, sequenced in a study of shared clonotypes between healthy human individuals. Produced via immunoSEQ multiplex PCR; TCRdb's table is partial and in-frame only. The sample records 2 million to 2.5 million clones, about 95% being singletons. CD45RO-negative cells were positively selected for CCR7, leaving out terminally differentiated effector memory CD45RA+ cells. What was sequenced was naive CD8+ T cells sorted from blood. The receptors originated from a young man in good health.

The chain combines TRBV27 with TRBJ2-7, with 8 positions matching TRBD2. Losses at the gene ends were 4 bases for V and 0 bases for J; bases not matched to a gene: 5. Germline CDR1 reads MNHEY; CDR2 reads SMNVEV (reference sequence). The CDR3 covers 15 residues. In nucleotides, the CDR3 is TGTGCCAGCAGTTACCGGGGGGGCCTCTCCTACGAGCAGTACTTC. Its protein is CASSYRGGLSYEQYF.

The V call is TRBV2, the J call TRBJ2-5; TRBD2 agrees at 7 bases. Unmatched junction bases numbered 6, after V lost 2 bases and J lost 0 bases. The CDR3 covers 16 residues. CDR1 is SNHLY, CDR2 FYNNEI, per germline. Written as DNA, the CDR3 is TGTGCCAGCAGTGAATGGGAGGGTTCGTACCAAGAGACCCAGTACTTC. This gives the protein CASSEWEGSYQETQYF.